The rows below give T cell receptor beta chains drawn from one sample of a study of tumor-infiltrating lymphocytes in primary liver carcinoma. TCRdb reprocessed the multiplex PCR reads via MiXCR and lists one record per CDR3 protein. The table records more than 100,000 distinct CDR3 sequences, less than 75% of them present only once. Sample: tumor-adjacent normal liver tissue. The source of these receptors is a woman in her sixties with primary liver carcinoma and hepatitis B virus infection. Each CDR3 is given with its conserved first and last residue. The D gene is left open where the match is weak. The size field is filled for only some rows; it gives once, few, many or a size class.

TRBJ2-7	.	TRBV4-2	.	CASIRGSGASYERYF	TGTGCCAGCATCCGCGGGTCGGGGGCTTCCTACGAGCGGTACTTC
TRBJ2-3	once	TRBV6-5	TRBD2	CASSYCSPLGASGRSGGDTQYF	TGTGCCAGCAGTTACTGCTCCCCGTTGGGGGCTAGCGGGAGGTCCGGGGGAGATACGCAGTATTTT
TRBJ2-3	.	TRBV20-1	TRBD2	CSARDRNLAGGPPDTQYF	TGCAGTGCTAGAGATCGGAATCTAGCGGGAGGGCCCCCAGATACGCAGTATTTT
TRBJ2-7	medium-sized	TRBV11-2	.	CASSSRTGSVSSYEQYF	TGTGCCAGCAGCTCCAGAACCGGGAGCGTGAGCTCCTACGAGCAGTACTTC
TRBJ2-3	many	TRBV4-2	.	CASSQEGGNTDTQYF	TGTGCCAGCAGCCAAGAAGGCGGAAACACAGATACGCAGTATTTT
TRBJ1-3	.	TRBV11-2	.	CTSSPRPDWGAYSGNTIYF	TGTACCAGCAGCCCACGCCCGGACTGGGGAGCGTACTCTGGAAACACCATATATTTT
TRBJ2-7	many	TRBV7-9	TRBD1	CASSSSGQADHYEQYF	TGTGCCAGCAGCTCATCGGGACAGGCCGACCATTACGAGCAGTACTTC
TRBJ2-1	few	TRBV28	.	CASSPQVRSSYNEQFF	TGTGCCAGCAGCCCCCAGGTTCGGAGCTCCTACAATGAGCAGTTCTTC
TRBJ2-7	.	TRBV28	TRBD2	CASSRTSGGHEQYF	TGTGCCAGCAGCCGGACTAGCGGGGGCCACGAGCAGTACTTC
TRBJ2-5	.	TRBV5-6	.	CASSLIGSSRTQSF	TGTGCCAGCAGCCTTATAGGTTCCTCGAGAACCCAGTCCTTC
TRBJ2-1	many	TRBV6-4	TRBD2	CASSHGTSNEQFF	TGTGCCAGCAGCCACGGGACTAGCAATGAGCAGTTCTTC
TRBJ2-1	.	TRBV10-3	.	CAIGGFSGHSYNEQFF	TGTGCCATCGGGGGGTTTAGCGGCCACTCCTACAATGAGCAGTTCTTC
TRBJ1-3	.	TRBV7-9	.	CASSSSATGNTIYF	TGTGCCAGCAGTAGCTCGGCAACTGGAAACACCATATATTTT
TRBJ1-1	.	TRBV29-1	.	CSVGPGWAMNTEAFF	TGCAGCGTTGGACCCGGGTGGGCCATGAACACTGAAGCTTTCTTT
TRBJ2-6	many	TRBV4-1	.	CASSQEVSGAGANVLTF	TGCGCCAGCAGCCAAGAGGTGTCGGGAGCTGGGGCCAACGTCCTGACTTTC
TRBJ2-7	many	TRBV6-1	.	CASSEGTVHSYEQYF	TGTGCCAGCAGTGAAGGGACAGTACACTCCTACGAGCAGTACTTC
TRBJ1-5	many	TRBV28	.	CASSFVSNQPQHF	TGTGCCAGCAGTTTTGTCTCAAATCAGCCCCAGCATTTT